The 9 T cell receptor beta chains in this list originate from one sample, sequenced in a study of spatial heterogeneity in lung cancer. Study-level results: Tumor mutation count correlated with how many alpha and beta TCRs expanded intratumorally.

Sample time point: sample taken at primary tumor resection. These TCRs' antigens remain unknown. TCRdb ran MiXCR on the 5' RACE reads and lists one entry per CDR3 protein. The sample has roughly 7,100 distinct CDR3 sequences; around 13% are singletons. The source material was lung tumor tissue, sampled at surgery. All receptors derive from a male donor with early-stage non-small cell lung cancer.

This clonotype is deemed medium-sized (0.01 to 0.1%). Little can be read into the size of this beta chain, an off-target read in a library designed for alpha chains. The genes are TRBV27 and TRBJ1-2, with D possibly being TRBD1 (6 bases). Trimming took off 2 bases at V and 8 bases at J, with 15 bases between the two ends. The V gene's germline CDR1 is MNHEY and CDR2 SMNVEV (reference sequence). CDR3 size: 14 residues. The CDR3 spells CASSLTGNGYGYTF. The CDR3 bases are TGTGCCAGCAGTTTAACAGGGAACGGGTACGGCTACACCTTC.

This clonotype was observed a few times. The library was built for alpha chains, so this beta chain is an off-target read and its size means little. The rearrangement uses TRBV4-3 and TRBJ2-1; 11 bases are shared with TRBD2. V shed 4 bases, J shed 5 bases, and the junction held 4 bases outside the gene matches. The CDR3 spans 15 residues. Germline V CDR1 and CDR2: LGHNA, YSLEER. The CDR3, as DNA: TGCGCCAGCAGCCCGGGGACTAGCGGTCACAATGAGCAGTTCTTC. Its translation: CASSPGTSGHNEQFF.

Judged by abundance, this clonotype is medium-sized. The library was designed around alpha chains, so this beta chain is a stray read whose abundance carries little weight. The chain joins TRBV20-1 to TRBJ2-7; D remains ambiguous. The V gene's germline CDR1 is DFQATT and CDR2 SNEGSKA (reference sequence). Trimming shortened V by 3 bases and J by 3 bases, and 12 bases separated the two germline ends. The CDR3 runs 13 residues. In DNA, the CDR3 is TGCAGTGCTAGCGCCGGGTTGGACTACGAGCAGTACGTC. Translated, it gives CSASAGLDYEQYV.

In its sample, this clonotype was seen many times. The library was prepared for alpha chains; this beta chain is a stray read, so its frequency means little. The CDR3 loop reads CASIPLPTGGEDSGNTIYF. The CDR3 DNA reads TGTGCCAGCATCCCCCTCCCCACCGGGGGGGAAGACTCTGGAAACACCATATATTTT. The V call is TRBV7-3, the J call TRBJ1-3; maybe TRBD1 (5 bases). V lost 7 bases, J lost 0 bases, and 25 bases lay in between. This CDR3 region has 19 residues. Germline V lookup: CDR1 SGHTA, CDR2 FQGTGA.

This clonotype is medium-sized in the sample. The library was designed around alpha chains, so this beta chain is a stray read whose abundance carries little weight. CDR3 region: CASSFERGYTF. In DNA form, the CDR3 reads TGTGCCAGCAGTTTTGAAAGGGGCTACACCTTC. The rearrangement uses TRBV12-3 or TRBV12-4 and TRBJ1-2; D uncertain. Deletions cut 3 bases from V and 8 bases from J, with 7 bases between. The CDR3 spans 11 residues.

This clonotype was detected a few times. Little can be read into the size of this beta chain, an off-target read in a library designed for alpha chains. The J gene is TRBJ1-1, the V gene TRBV6-5; D not resolved. Germline CDR1 MNHEY, CDR2 SVGAGI. This CDR3 has 15 residues. V was clipped by 0 bases and J by 0 bases, with 8 bases between them. CDR3 amino acids: CASSYSVRLNTEAFF. CDR3 DNA sequence: TGTGCCAGCAGTTACTCGGTCAGGCTGAACACTGAAGCTTTCTTT.

This clonotype is large. This beta chain represents an off-target read in a library built for alpha chains; its size is of limited meaning. CDR3 DNA sequence: TGTGCCAGCAGCTTACAGGGGGCGAACACTGAAGCTTTCTTT. Protein sequence: CASSLQGANTEAFF. This chain uses TRBV7-6 with TRBJ1-1; TRBD1 matches 8 bases. The V gene end was trimmed by 2 bases and the J gene end by 1 base; junction bases not matched to a gene: 0. Looked up from germline, CDR1 is SGHVS and CDR2 is FNYEAQ. The length of the CDR3 is 14 residues. Based on the CDR3 plus reference TRBV7-6 and TRBJ1-1, the full variable domain is GAGVSQSPRYKVTKRGQDVALRCDPISGHVSLYWYRQALGQGPEFLTYFNYEAQQDKSGLPNDRFSAERPEGSISTLTIQRTEQRDSAMYRCASSLQGANTEAFFGQGTRLTVV.

This clonotype rates as medium-sized (0.01 to 0.1%). For a library built for alpha chains, this beta chain is a stray read; little rests on its size. The chain employs TRBV4-1 and TRBJ1-2; 9 bases map to TRBD1. After removal of 0 bases from V and 4 bases from J, the junction contained 6 bases not matched to a gene. Germline values: CDR1 MGHRA, CDR2 YSYEKL. The CDR3 runs to 16 residues. The CDR3 protein is CASSQDPTGGRYGYTF. Written as DNA, the CDR3 is TGCGCCAGCAGCCAAGACCCAACAGGGGGCCGCTATGGCTACACCTTC.

This clonotype is medium-sized within its sample. This beta chain was picked up by a library intended for alpha chains and is off target, so its count carries little meaning. This chain joins TRBV11-1 and TRBJ1-1; D remains unclear. V was shortened by 3 bases and J by 7 bases, with 6 bases between the two germline ends. From germline, CDR1 is SGHAT and CDR2 FQDESV (reference sequence). The CDR3 runs to 11 residues. This CDR3 is CASSFPGEAFF. CDR3 DNA: TGTGCCAGCAGCTTTCCTGGTGAAGCTTTCTTT.